Listed here are 23 T cell receptor beta chains from one sample, sequenced in a study of OX40 agonist ivuxolimab in advanced cancers. Assay used: immunoSEQ multiplex PCR; TCRdb lists only in-frame clones, some missing. The sample carries approximately 80,000 clones, 94% recorded once. The input for sequencing was CD4+ or CD8+ T cells sorted from blood, taken in a trial of the OX40 agonist ivuxolimab. Every receptor here comes from an adult with an advanced solid tumor such as melanoma, head and neck, liver or kidney cancer.

The chain joins TRBV6-5 to TRBJ2-2; the D is unclear. Germline CDR1 MNHEY, CDR2 SVGAGI. V lost 5 bases and J lost 1, with 8 bases in between. There are 14 residues in the CDR3. In DNA form, the CDR3 reads TGTGCCAGCAGTCACCCAGGGAACACCGGGGAGCTGTTTTTT. Translated: CASSHPGNTGELFF.

J is TRBJ2-7 and V is TRBV7-9; D uncertain. V was cut by 1 base and J by 4 bases, with 14 bases left in between. The CDR3 spans 15 residues. Germline V gives CDR1 SEHNR, CDR2 FQNEAQ (reference sequence). This chain's CDR3 is CASSLVPDNSYEQYF. The CDR3 DNA sequence: TGTGCCAGCAGCTTAGTCCCAGACAACAGTTACGAGCAGTACTTC.

The DNA of the CDR3 is TGTGCCAGCAGCCCATCTACGATCCATTCCTACAATGAGCAGTTCTTC. Its translation: CASSPSTIHSYNEQFF. This chain connects TRBV7-9 to TRBJ2-1; no firm D call. Trimming pared 5 bases from V and 1 base from J, leaving 15 bases between. CDR1 and CDR2 (germline): SEHNR, FQNEAQ (reference sequence). This CDR3 comprises 16 residues.

The chain has TRBV7-6 and TRBJ2-2; 9 nucleotides align to TRBD2. The CDR3 contains 15 residues. With 1 base clipped from V and 5 bases from J, the junction kept 2 bases outside the gene matches. Germline V gene data show CDR1 as SGHVS and CDR2 as FNYEAQ. CDR3 sequence: CASSLGLAGTGELFF. CDR3 DNA: TGTGCCAGCAGCTTAGGGCTAGCGGGAACCGGGGAGCTGTTTTTT.

This rearrangement joins TRBV7-9 to TRBJ2-3; the match to TRBD2 covers 8 bases. With V trimmed by 5 bases and J by 1 base, 5 bases remained unmatched. Germline V gives CDR1 SEHNR, CDR2 FQNEAQ (reference sequence). The CDR3 is 15 amino acids. Here the CDR3 reads CASSHKAGGTDTQYF. The CDR3 nucleotides are TGTGCCAGCAGCCATAAAGCGGGGGGCACAGATACGCAGTATTTT.

The chain is built from TRBV27 and TRBJ1-2; no firm D call. The germline V and J ends were trimmed by 6 bases and 0 bases, with 8 bases remaining between them. Germline CDR1 MNHEY, CDR2 SMNVEV (reference sequence). The CDR3 has 13 amino acids. Here the CDR3 reads CASSYGPNYGYTF. The CDR3 bases are TGTGCCAGCAGCTACGGGCCTAACTATGGCTACACCTTC.

This chain uses TRBV4-1 with TRBJ2-3; D unclear. CDR1 is MGHRA, CDR2 YSYEKL, per germline. The CDR3 has 13 amino acids. V lost 1 base, J lost 6 bases, and 8 bases lay in between. For the CDR3, the DNA is TGCGCCAGCAGCCAAGTCCGAACCGATACGCAGTATTTT. Translating gives CASSQVRTDTQYF.

The rearrangement links TRBV7-9 to TRBJ2-3; the match to TRBD2 covers 13 bases. With V trimmed by 1 base and J by 3 bases, 7 bases remained unmatched. This CDR3 has 18 amino acids. Germline V lookup: CDR1 SEHNR, CDR2 FQNEAQ (reference sequence). The DNA for the CDR3 is TGTGCCAGCAGCTTAGAACTAGCGGGAGGGCCTGGGACAGATACGCAGTATTTT. Translated, it gives CASSLELAGGPGTDTQYF.

V gene TRBV5-1 combines with J gene TRBJ2-2; D is unresolved. V was trimmed by 0 bases and J by 2 bases, leaving 8 bases between them. Germline V gives CDR1 SGHRS, CDR2 YFSETQ. This CDR3 is built from 15 residues. CDR3 bases: TGCGCCAGCAGCTTGGCCGTCTTAAACACCGGGGAGCTGTTTTTT. Translated, it gives CASSLAVLNTGELFF. The full variable domain, with the rest looked up from reference TRBV5-1 and TRBJ2-2, is KAGVTQTPRYLIKTRGQQVTLSCSPISGHRSVSWYQQTPGQGLQFLFEYFSETQRNKGNFPGRFSGRQFSNSRSEMNVSTLELGDSALYLCASSLAVLNTGELFFGEGSRLTVL.

CDR3 DNA: TGTGCCAGCAGTTTCACCGCATCAGGCTTAGCGGGAGTTCCCGGTGAGCAGTACTTC. This gives the protein CASSFTASGLAGVPGEQYF. V usage is TRBV28 and J usage is TRBJ2-7, with 9 positions matching TRBD2. This CDR3 region has 19 residues. V lost 3 bases to trimming and J lost 7 bases; unmatched junction nucleotides: 22. Germline loops: CDR1 MDHEN, CDR2 SYDVKM.

This rearrangement joins TRBV4-3 to TRBJ2-7; the match to TRBD2 covers 9 bases. Losses at the gene ends were 1 base for V and 7 bases for J; bases not matched to a gene: 8. There are 15 residues in the CDR3. CDR1 is LGHNA, CDR2 YSLEER, per germline. CDR3 bases: TGCGCCAGCAGCCAAGTCACGGCGGGAGGGGGGGAGCAGTACTTC. Protein: CASSQVTAGGGEQYF.

This sequence joins TRBV18 and TRBJ2-5, with TRBD1 identical over 9 bases. Looked up from germline, CDR1 is KGHSH and CDR2 is LQKENI. The CDR3 has 14 amino acids. V gave up 3 bases and J gave up 2 bases; unmatched junction bases: 1. The CDR3 reads CASSPTGGQETQYF. The CDR3 bases are TGTGCCAGCTCACCGACAGGGGGACAAGAGACCCAGTACTTC.

This chain connects TRBV19 to TRBJ2-2, with D possibly matching TRBD1 (6 bases). V shed 3 bases and J shed 1 base, with 9 bases lying between them. The CDR3 loop spans 15 amino acids. Per germline, CDR1 LNHDA and CDR2 SQIVND (reference sequence). The CDR3 nucleotides are TGTGCCAGTAGTATCGGGACATTGAACACCGGGGAGCTGTTTTTT. Its protein product is CASSIGTLNTGELFF.

V gene TRBV12-5 combines with J gene TRBJ1-1; no reliable D call. Germline V gene data show CDR1 as LGHNT and CDR2 as FRNRAP. V lost 6 bases and J lost 0, with 14 bases in between. CDR3 size: 15 residues. CDR3 in amino acids: CASGVGVTLNTEAFF. CDR3 nucleotide sequence: TGTGCTAGTGGAGTGGGTGTTACACTGAACACTGAAGCTTTCTTT.

The V call is TRBV5-6, the J call TRBJ2-1; TRBD1 agrees at 7 bases. V was clipped by 0 bases and J by 0 bases; unmatched bases: 9. CDR3 length equals 18 residues. In germline, CDR1 is SGHDT, CDR2 YYEEEE. The CDR3 protein is CASSLDRDREYSYNEQFF. In DNA form, the CDR3 reads TGTGCCAGCAGCTTGGATCGGGACAGAGAATACTCCTACAATGAGCAGTTCTTC.

The chain is built from TRBV4-3 and TRBJ2-7; TRBD2 aligns across 11 bases. V shed 1 base and J 3 bases; nucleotides not matched to a gene: 5. This CDR3 contains 16 residues. The V gene's germline CDR1 is LGHNA and CDR2 YSLEER. CDR3 DNA sequence: TGCGCCAGCAGCCAAGGCCCGGGACTAGCGGTCTACGAGCAGTACTTC. Translating gives CASSQGPGLAVYEQYF.

The J gene is TRBJ2-3, the V gene TRBV4-1; D tentatively fits TRBD1 or TRBD2 (5 bases each). CDR1 and CDR2 from the germline V gene are MGHRA and YSYEKL. The V end lost 1 base, the J end lost 3 bases, and 14 bases lay between the germline ends. This CDR3 comprises 16 residues. The DNA of the CDR3 is TGCGCCAGCAGCCAAGCTAGCCAGGGAGCGACAGATACGCAGTATTTT. This encodes CASSQASQGATDTQYF.

This chain joins TRBV12-5 and TRBJ2-1; 7 bases are a match to TRBD2. The CDR3 totals 17 residues. The V and J ends lost 7 bases and 4 bases, in that order; junction bases with no gene match: 16. Germline V gene lookup returns CDR1 LGHNT and CDR2 FRNRAP. The CDR3 nucleotides are TGTGCTAGTGCCCGCTGGGGTGGCGGGAGCGTGTACAATGAGCAGTTCTTC. Its translation: CASARWGGGSVYNEQFF.

V gene TRBV7-9 combines with J gene TRBJ1-1; 7 nucleotides align to TRBD1. CDR3 length equals 16 residues. The trim removed 5 bases at V and 3 bases at J, leaving 12 bases unmatched. Germline values: CDR1 SEHNR, CDR2 FQNEAQ (reference sequence). The CDR3 DNA reads as TGTGCCAGCAGCCATTCAACCTCCAGGGGGGACACTGAAGCTTTCTTT. Translating gives CASSHSTSRGDTEAFF.

This chain uses TRBV27 with TRBJ1-1; tentative D call: TRBD1 (6 bases). Germline V gene lookup returns CDR1 MNHEY and CDR2 SMNVEV (reference sequence). The CDR3 runs to 14 residues. Trimming shortened V by 8 bases and J by 6 bases, and 19 bases separated the two germline ends. CDR3 amino acids: CASGPLVRGPEAFF. The CDR3 bases are TGTGCCAGCGGTCCTCTGGTCCGGGGGCCTGAAGCTTTCTTT.

The chain recombines TRBV19 with TRBJ1-1; 10 bases fit TRBD1. Germline V lookup: CDR1 LNHDA, CDR2 SQIVND (reference sequence). Germline trimming cut 9 bases from V and 4 bases from J; bases unmatched to any gene: 8. This CDR3 contains 14 residues. The CDR3 reads CASTWTGGGTEAFF. In nucleotides, the CDR3 is TGTGCCAGCACTTGGACAGGGGGAGGCACTGAAGCTTTCTTT.

This clone was recorded only once. The chain links TRBV5-1 to TRBJ1-5; D is unclear. This CDR3 is 13 amino acids long. CDR1 SGHRS and CDR2 YFSETQ come from the germline V gene. V was cut by 0 bases and J by 4 bases, with 5 bases left in between. The CDR3 here is CASSLAENQPQHF. The CDR3 coding sequence is TGCGCCAGCAGCTTGGCCGAAAATCAGCCCCAGCATTTT.

The chain couples TRBV2 to TRBJ2-5; D is unclear. The germline gives CDR1 SNHLY, CDR2 FYNNEI. The CDR3 contains 10 residues. The V end was cut by 8 bases, the J end by 1 base, with 2 bases between. CDR3 amino acids: CASSQETQYF. The CDR3, as DNA: TGTGCCAGCTCCCAAGAGACCCAGTACTTC.